These T cell receptor beta chains were read from a single sample in a study of blood T cell repertoires in COVID-19. Clones were read by immunoSEQ multiplex PCR, and TCRdb kept only the in-frame ones, dropping some. The table includes hundreds of thousands of clones, 80% detected once. Sequenced: PBMCs or T cells enriched from blood (not recorded which). The receptors here all came from a man in his thirties or forties with acute COVID-19. Each CDR3 is given with its conserved first and last residue. Fields, in order: CDR3 protein, CDR3 DNA, clone size, J gene, V gene, D gene. A D gene is named only where the DNA matches it firmly. Size values are once, few and many counts, or a class for expanded clones, and some rows have none.

cdr3_aa: CASSPGRSGAPHEQFF
cdr3_nt: TGTGCCAGCTCACCTGGAAGAAGCGGGGCTCCCCATGAGCAGTTCTTC
clone_size: once
j_call: TRBJ2-1
v_call: TRBV18
d_call: TRBD2

cdr3_aa: CASRNGGNNSPLHF
cdr3_nt: TGTGCCAGCAGAAATGGGGGGAACAATTCACCCCTCCACTTT
clone_size: -
j_call: TRBJ1-6
v_call: TRBV6-5
d_call: -

cdr3_aa: CASSLVVAGGTQYF
cdr3_nt: TGTGCCAGCAGCTTAGTCGTAGCGGGGGGGACCCAGTACTTC
clone_size: -
j_call: TRBJ2-5
v_call: TRBV11-2
d_call: TRBD2

cdr3_aa: CASSLDDRRLQGTIYF
cdr3_nt: TGCGCCAGCAGCTTGGACGACAGGAGGCTCCAGGGCACCATATATTTT
clone_size: -
j_call: TRBJ1-3
v_call: TRBV5-1
d_call: -

cdr3_aa: CSVETGSGANVLTF
cdr3_nt: TGCAGCGTTGAGACAGGGTCTGGGGCCAACGTCCTGACTTTC
clone_size: -
j_call: TRBJ2-6
v_call: TRBV29-1
d_call: TRBD1

cdr3_aa: CASSYGQMNTEAFF
cdr3_nt: TGCGCCAGCAGCTACGGACAGATGAACACTGAAGCTTTCTTT
clone_size: -
j_call: TRBJ1-1
v_call: TRBV5-1
d_call: -

cdr3_aa: CASTEKRNTEAFF
cdr3_nt: TGCGCCAGCACCGAGAAAAGGAACACTGAAGCTTTCTTT
clone_size: -
j_call: TRBJ1-1
v_call: TRBV10-2
d_call: -

cdr3_aa: CASSLLTGAQETQYF
cdr3_nt: TGTGCCAGCAGCCTACTTACAGGGGCCCAAGAGACCCAGTACTTC
clone_size: -
j_call: TRBJ2-5
v_call: TRBV11-3
d_call: TRBD1

cdr3_aa: CASSHPPGQMNQPQHF
cdr3_nt: TGCGCCAGCAGCCATCCACCGGGACAGATGAATCAGCCCCAGCATTTT
clone_size: -
j_call: TRBJ1-5
v_call: TRBV4-1
d_call: TRBD1

cdr3_aa: CASRHVQGRQETQYF
cdr3_nt: TGCGCCAGCAGGCACGTACAGGGGCGCCAAGAGACCCAGTACTTC
clone_size: -
j_call: TRBJ2-5
v_call: TRBV10-2
d_call: TRBD1

cdr3_aa: CASSLRTGSSLVGYTF
cdr3_nt: TGTGCCAGCAGTTTGCGGACAGGGTCGTCCCTTGTCGGCTACACCTTC
clone_size: -
j_call: TRBJ1-2
v_call: TRBV28
d_call: TRBD1

cdr3_aa: CASSAGRGGTETQYF
cdr3_nt: TGCGCCAGCAGCGCCGGGAGAGGAGGGACGGAGACCCAGTACTTC
clone_size: -
j_call: TRBJ2-5
v_call: TRBV5-1
d_call: -

cdr3_aa: CASSPKGQGWSNEQFF
cdr3_nt: TGTGCCAGCAGCCCTAAGGGACAGGGCTGGAGCAATGAGCAGTTCTTC
clone_size: -
j_call: TRBJ2-1
v_call: TRBV5-4
d_call: TRBD1

cdr3_aa: CASSFTGVPLGDTQYF
cdr3_nt: TGTGCCAGCAGTTTTACAGGGGTCCCTCTGGGGGATACGCAGTATTTT
clone_size: once
j_call: TRBJ2-3
v_call: TRBV7-7
d_call: TRBD1

cdr3_aa: CASTTGGYNQPQHF
cdr3_nt: TGTGCCAGTACCACCGGGGGTTACAATCAGCCCCAGCATTTT
clone_size: -
j_call: TRBJ1-5
v_call: TRBV19
d_call: -

cdr3_aa: CASSIRTREKLFF
cdr3_nt: TGTGCCAGCAGCATCCGGACACGTGAAAAACTGTTTTTT
clone_size: -
j_call: TRBJ1-4
v_call: TRBV13
d_call: -

cdr3_aa: CSASLTAYEQYF
cdr3_nt: TGCAGTGCTAGTTTGACAGCCTACGAGCAGTACTTC
clone_size: few
j_call: TRBJ2-7
v_call: TRBV20-1
d_call: -

cdr3_aa: CASSESVDIQYF
cdr3_nt: TGTGCCAGCAGTGAAAGCGTGGACATTCAGTACTTC
clone_size: -
j_call: TRBJ2-4
v_call: TRBV2
d_call: -

cdr3_aa: CSVTGPRGDTEAFF
cdr3_nt: TGCAGCGTTACCGGGCCACGGGGGGACACTGAAGCTTTCTTT
clone_size: -
j_call: TRBJ1-1
v_call: TRBV29-1
d_call: -

cdr3_aa: CASSPRGSSYEQYF
cdr3_nt: TGTGCCAGCAGTCCCAGGGGGAGCTCCTACGAGCAGTACTTC
clone_size: -
j_call: TRBJ2-7
v_call: TRBV7-9
d_call: TRBD1

cdr3_aa: CASSSVSVRRWGYTF
cdr3_nt: TGTGCCAGCAGCTCAGTGTCGGTTCGGCGGTGGGGCTACACCTTC
clone_size: -
j_call: TRBJ1-2
v_call: TRBV3-1/TRBV3-2
d_call: -

cdr3_aa: CASSHPVQGNYGYTF
cdr3_nt: TGCGCCAGCAGCCACCCAGTACAGGGTAACTATGGCTACACCTTC
clone_size: -
j_call: TRBJ1-2
v_call: TRBV4-1
d_call: -

cdr3_aa: CASTSRGLNTEAFF
cdr3_nt: TGTGCCAGCACTAGCAGGGGCCTGAACACTGAAGCTTTCTTT
clone_size: few
j_call: TRBJ1-1
v_call: TRBV6-6
d_call: -

cdr3_aa: CASSFPAGGTDTQYF
cdr3_nt: TGTGCCAGCAGCTTCCCAGCGGGGGGCACAGATACGCAGTATTTT
clone_size: once
j_call: TRBJ2-3
v_call: TRBV7-9
d_call: TRBD2

cdr3_aa: CASSQGTGNYAGYTF
cdr3_nt: TGCGCCAGCAGCCAGGGGACAGGGAACTATGCGGGCTACACCTTC
clone_size: -
j_call: TRBJ1-2
v_call: TRBV4-1
d_call: TRBD1

cdr3_aa: CASSGRDWGTDTQYF
cdr3_nt: TGTGCCAGCAGTGGCAGGGATTGGGGCACAGATACGCAGTATTTT
clone_size: -
j_call: TRBJ2-3
v_call: TRBV2
d_call: -

cdr3_aa: CASSFSGGLDTQYF
cdr3_nt: TGTGCCAGCAGCTTTAGCGGGGGGCTGGATACGCAGTATTTT
clone_size: -
j_call: TRBJ2-3
v_call: TRBV13
d_call: TRBD2

cdr3_aa: CASSSRHWHGYTF
cdr3_nt: TGTGCCAGCAGCTCGAGACATTGGCATGGCTACACCTTC
clone_size: -
j_call: TRBJ1-2
v_call: TRBV7-6
d_call: -

cdr3_aa: CASSLGGTSLTDTQYF
cdr3_nt: TGTGCCAGCAGCTTAGGTGGGACTAGCCTCACAGATACGCAGTATTTT
clone_size: -
j_call: TRBJ2-3
v_call: TRBV7-7
d_call: TRBD2

cdr3_aa: CSVGQDGNTIYF
cdr3_nt: TGCAGCGTGGGACAGGATGGAAACACCATATATTTT
clone_size: -
j_call: TRBJ1-3
v_call: TRBV29-1
d_call: TRBD1

cdr3_aa: CASSDPASGSPLHF
cdr3_nt: TGTGCCAGCTCCGACCCGGCATCGGGTTCACCCCTCCACTTT
clone_size: few
j_call: TRBJ1-6
v_call: TRBV6-5
d_call: -

cdr3_aa: CASSYVRDSYGYTF
cdr3_nt: TGTGCCAGCAGCTACGTCCGGGACAGCTATGGCTACACCTTC
clone_size: -
j_call: TRBJ1-2
v_call: TRBV11-2
d_call: TRBD1

cdr3_aa: CASSTPGGRYEQYF
cdr3_nt: TGTGCCAGTAGTACACCAGGGGGCCGCTACGAGCAGTACTTC
clone_size: few
j_call: TRBJ2-7
v_call: TRBV19
d_call: TRBD1

cdr3_aa: CASSSRGTEAFF
cdr3_nt: TGTGCCAGCTCCTCTCGGGGCACTGAAGCTTTCTTT
clone_size: -
j_call: TRBJ1-1
v_call: TRBV2
d_call: -

cdr3_aa: CASSQQVSSYEQYF
cdr3_nt: TGCGCCAGCAGCCAACAGGTGAGCTCCTACGAGCAGTACTTC
clone_size: -
j_call: TRBJ2-7
v_call: TRBV5-1
d_call: -

cdr3_aa: CASSKQGGDETQYF
cdr3_nt: TGTGCCAGTAGTAAACAGGGGGGAGATGAGACCCAGTACTTC
clone_size: -
j_call: TRBJ2-5
v_call: TRBV19
d_call: TRBD1

cdr3_aa: CASSHAVVVSYNEQFF
cdr3_nt: TGTGCCAGCAGCCACGCGGTCGTTGTGTCCTACAATGAGCAGTTCTTC
clone_size: -
j_call: TRBJ2-1
v_call: TRBV5-5
d_call: -

cdr3_aa: CASSLESSLNEQFF
cdr3_nt: TGTGCCAGCAGCTTGGAGTCTAGCCTCAATGAGCAGTTCTTC
clone_size: -
j_call: TRBJ2-1
v_call: TRBV5-4
d_call: -

cdr3_aa: CASSRQGDTLAKNIQYF
cdr3_nt: TGTGCCAGCAGTCGACAGGGAGACACTTTAGCCAAAAACATTCAGTACTTC
clone_size: few
j_call: TRBJ2-4
v_call: TRBV27
d_call: TRBD1

cdr3_aa: CASSYSQGSHTIYF
cdr3_nt: TGTGCCAGCAGTTACTCACAGGGGTCCCACACCATATATTTT
clone_size: -
j_call: TRBJ1-3
v_call: TRBV6-5
d_call: TRBD1

cdr3_aa: CASSMWDRDGYTF
cdr3_nt: TGTGCCAGTAGTATGTGGGACAGGGATGGCTACACCTTC
clone_size: -
j_call: TRBJ1-2
v_call: TRBV19
d_call: TRBD1

cdr3_aa: CASRRGQLNQPQHF
cdr3_nt: TGTGCCAGCAGACGGGGACAGCTCAATCAGCCCCAGCATTTT
clone_size: few
j_call: TRBJ1-5
v_call: TRBV2
d_call: TRBD1